This record covers a single TCR beta chain. Germline V gene sequence: CDR1 SGHTS, CDR2 YDEGEE. V gave up 0 bases and J gave up 0 bases, with 12 bases separating them. The CDR3 covers 16 residues. Produced via immunoSEQ multiplex PCR; TCRdb's table is partial and in-frame only. The data show 250,000 or so clones, with about 92% seen just once and roughly 0.6% held by the top ten. This specimen comes from a study of T cell responses to AZD1222 COVID-19 vaccine. This sequence originates from an adult in good health. The input for sequencing was peripheral blood, taken on day 0 of AZD1222 vaccination. The gene calls are TRBV5-8 and TRBJ1-1, with D uncertain. CDR3 loop: CASSLDGLPMNTEAFF. Here the CDR3 DNA reads TGTGCCAGCAGCTTGGACGGTCTGCCGATGAACACTGAAGCTTTCTTT.